This TCR beta chain was sequenced for a study of early T cells in non-severe SARS-CoV-2 infection. In this sample, this clonotype turned up a few times. From the 5' RACE reads, TCRdb called clonotypes with MiXCR, one entry per CDR3 protein. In the table there are about 72,000 distinct CDR3 sequences, less than 9.5% of which are singletons. Germline V gene lookup returns CDR1 SGDLS and CDR2 YYNGEE. V lost 4 bases to trimming and J lost 3 bases, with 13 bases between them. This CDR3 has 14 amino acids. This chain connects TRBV9 to TRBJ2-5, with D possibly TRBD2 on 5 matching bases. This clonotype was sampled from an adult who was a healthcare worker with PCR-confirmed SARS-CoV-2 infection or an uninfected control (not recorded which). What was sequenced was whole blood. The CDR3 protein is CASSSADGEETQYF. CDR3 bases: TGTGCCAGCAGCTCGGCTGACGGGGAAGAGACCCAGTACTTC.